This T cell receptor (beta chain) was found in a study of vaccination and CD4 T cells after COVID-19. Study-wide findings and caveats: The authors identified 304 of 307 vaccine-specific clones in convalescent patients as spike mono-reactive.

The treatment: approximately nine-day PBMC culture with coronavirus spike peptide pools or control peptides (ViraFEST assay). Turning to this clonotype: The target antigen is unknown.

With the Oncomine TCR Beta short-read assay, DNA from cultured CD4+ T cells was sequenced. From the PCR reads, TCRdb called clonotypes with MiXCR, one entry per CDR3 protein. Of fewer than 20,000 distinct CDR3 sequences in the sample, 48% were seen once. Per the germline V gene, CDR1 is MNHEY and CDR2 is SVGAGI. CDR3 size: 15 residues. Trimming took off 2 bases at V and 7 bases at J, with 12 bases between the two ends. The source is a human donor who had recovered from COVID-19. The sample here was CD4+ T cells from blood, cultured in vitro, taken before SARS-CoV-2 vaccination. The gene calls are TRBV6-5 and TRBJ1-6; tentative D call: TRBD1 (5 bases). For the CDR3, the DNA is TGTGCCAGCAGTTACCAGGGACGGGAAAATTCACCCCTCCACTTT. Amino acid sequence: CASSYQGRENSPLHF.